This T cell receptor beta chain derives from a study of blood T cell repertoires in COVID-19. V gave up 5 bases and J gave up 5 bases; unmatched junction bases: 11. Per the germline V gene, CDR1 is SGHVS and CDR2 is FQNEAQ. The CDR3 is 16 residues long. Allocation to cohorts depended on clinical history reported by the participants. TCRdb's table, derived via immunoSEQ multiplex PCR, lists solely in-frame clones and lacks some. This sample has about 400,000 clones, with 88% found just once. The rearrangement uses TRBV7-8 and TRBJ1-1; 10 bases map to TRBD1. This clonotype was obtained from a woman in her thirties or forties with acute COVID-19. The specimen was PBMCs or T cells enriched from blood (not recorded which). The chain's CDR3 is CASSARQGARGTEAFF. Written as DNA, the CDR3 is TGTGCCAGCAGCGCCCGACAGGGGGCGCGAGGAACTGAAGCTTTCTTT.